The 20 T cell receptor beta chains below all came from one sample that was sequenced in a study of beta chain features in type 1 diabetes. All of the isolated RNA was reverse transcribed, so expressed TCRB transcripts were sequenced. Here immunoSEQ multiplex PCR was the method, and the copy in TCRdb shows in-frame clones only, minus some. The data contain 150,000 or so clones, 7% to 10% of them seen just once; the ten biggest clones take up approximately 2.3%. The material sequenced was central memory CD4+ T cells from blood. All receptors derive from a woman younger than 30 in good health.

This clone was seen only a few times. The rearrangement uses TRBV2 and TRBJ1-5, with D maybe TRBD1 (6 bases). Germline lookup yields CDR1 SNHLY and CDR2 FYNNEI. This CDR3 region has 13 residues. The V gene lost 5 bases and the J gene lost 4 bases, with 9 bases spanning the gap. The CDR3, as DNA: TGTGCCAGCAGTATACAGGGAAATCAGCCCCAGCATTTT. This sequence encodes CASSIQGNQPQHF.

In its sample, this clone is medium-sized. The chain links TRBV29-1 to TRBJ2-1; possible D gene TRBD1, 5 bases. V was clipped by 7 bases and J by 6 bases, with 19 bases between them. This CDR3 is built from 14 residues. CDR1 is SQVTM and CDR2 is ANQGSEA in the germline V gene. CDR3: CSATRGRGPNEQFF. CDR3 DNA: TGCAGCGCCACCCGAGGAAGGGGCCCCAATGAGCAGTTCTTC.

A few counts support this clone. The chain carries TRBV19 and TRBJ2-1; possibly TRBD2 for D (7 bases). Per germline, CDR1 LNHDA and CDR2 SQIVND (reference sequence). The germline V and J ends were trimmed by 4 bases and 5 bases, with 18 bases remaining between them. The length of the CDR3 is 16 residues. For the CDR3, the DNA is TGTGCCAGTAGTACCTCCCGGGGGGCGGTGGACAATGAGCAGTTCTTC. Translated, it gives CASSTSRGAVDNEQFF.

The chain combines TRBV6-6 with TRBJ1-5; a possible D gene is TRBD1 (5 bases). The CDR3 is made up of 13 amino acids. The germline CDR1 and CDR2 sequences are MNHNY and SVGAGI (reference sequence). Between the trimmed V and J ends, which lost 5 bases and 7 bases, there was a span of 12 bases. Here the CDR3 reads CASSAGFEQPQHF. The CDR3 DNA follows: TGTGCCAGCAGTGCAGGGTTCGAGCAGCCCCAGCATTTT.

In its sample, this clone was seen a few times. The chain employs TRBV5-1 and TRBJ1-2, with TRBD1 matching 7 bases. The length of the CDR3 is 15 residues. The V gene's germline CDR1 is SGHRS and CDR2 YFSETQ. The V segment lost 3 bases and the J segment 2 bases; nucleotides outside the gene matches: 7. The CDR3 DNA reads TGCGCCAGCAGCTCGATCGAGGGGGCGAACTATGGCTACACCTTC. The encoded protein is CASSSIEGANYGYTF.

This clone has more than one count but fewer than ten. The V and J genes are TRBV20-1 and TRBJ1-1; possibly TRBD1 for D (6 bases). The CDR3 has 11 amino acids. Germline values: CDR1 DFQATT, CDR2 SNEGSKA (reference sequence). V shed 4 bases and J shed 11 bases, with 14 bases lying between them. CDR3 nucleotides: TGCAGTGCTAACACTCGGCAGGGGGCTTTCTTT. Its protein is CSANTRQGAFF.

CDR3 residues: CASNPGQGAGEQYF. CDR3 nucleotides: TGTGCCAGTAACCCGGGACAGGGGGCCGGGGAGCAGTACTTC. The rearrangement joins TRBV19 to TRBJ2-7, with 12 nucleotides matching TRBD1. The CDR3 runs to 14 residues. Germline-derived CDR1 and CDR2 are LNHDA and SQIVND (reference sequence). The V and J ends lost 7 bases and 7 bases, in that order; junction bases with no gene match: 8.

The chain joins TRBV7-3 to TRBJ2-1; 11 bases are a match to TRBD2. V dropped 5 bases and J dropped 10; count of bases not matched to a gene: 4. The CDR3 consists of 13 residues. Germline V gives CDR1 SGHTA, CDR2 FQGTGA. DNA of the CDR3: TGTGCCAGCAGCCGACTAGCGGGGAACGAGCAGTTCTTC. Translation gives CASSRLAGNEQFF. Full variable domain (missing parts from reference TRBV7-3 and TRBJ2-1): GAGVSQTPSNKVTEKGKYVELRCDPISGHTALYWYRQSLGQGPEFLIYFQGTGAADDSGLPNDRFFAVRPEGSVSTLKIQRTERGDSAVYLCASSRLAGNEQFFGPGTRLTVL.

The chain joins TRBV5-4 to TRBJ2-7; 9 bases agree with TRBD1. Germline V gives CDR1 SGHNT, CDR2 YYREEE (reference sequence). Trimming removed 0 bases from V and 4 bases from J; junction bases left unmatched: 5. This CDR3 spans 15 amino acids. The CDR3 loop is CASSLAGQGRYEQYF. The CDR3 DNA reads TGTGCCAGCAGCTTGGCGGGACAGGGAAGATACGAGCAGTACTTC.

This clone was found a few times. This chain uses TRBV7-2 with TRBJ2-7, with 12 positions matching TRBD2. The CDR3 consists of 15 residues. Germline lookup yields CDR1 SGHTA and CDR2 FQGNSA. V lost 4 bases to trimming and J lost 7 bases; unmatched junction nucleotides: 8. CDR3 in amino acids: CASSSSLAGGREQYF. As DNA, the CDR3 is TGTGCCAGCAGCTCCTCACTAGCGGGGGGACGTGAGCAGTACTTC.

This clone was seen ten or more times. In DNA, the CDR3 is TGCAGCGTGGGGACAGGGTTCTACAATGAGCAGTTCTTC. Encoded protein: CSVGTGFYNEQFF. This rearrangement joins TRBV29-1 to TRBJ2-1, with 9 positions matching TRBD1. This CDR3 has 13 amino acids. From germline, CDR1 is SQVTM and CDR2 ANQGSEA. V lost 6 bases, J lost 3 bases, and 3 bases stayed unmatched.

The chain joins TRBV5-1 to TRBJ2-1; TRBD2 might be the D (5 bases). The germline V gene encodes CDR1 SGHRS and CDR2 YFSETQ. This CDR3 is built from 15 residues. Trimming pared 1 base from V and 1 base from J, leaving 9 bases between. CDR3 coding DNA: TGCGCCAGCAGCTTGCAAGCGGAGTCCTACAATGAGCAGTTCTTC. This sequence encodes CASSLQAESYNEQFF.

The V gene is TRBV2, the J gene TRBJ1-1; D remains unclear. Trimming stripped 3 bases from V and 0 bases from J, with 8 bases between. CDR3 length: 14 amino acids. Germline V gives CDR1 SNHLY, CDR2 FYNNEI. The CDR3 DNA is TGTGCCAGCAGTGATGGGCGGGTGAACACTGAAGCTTTCTTT. It encodes CASSDGRVNTEAFF.

This rearrangement joins TRBV4-3 to TRBJ1-6; 7 bases line up with TRBD1. Germline CDR1 reads LGHNA; CDR2 reads YSLEER. This CDR3 is built from 15 residues. V lost 1 base, J lost 7 bases, and 4 bases stayed unmatched. This CDR3 is CASSQVARGNSPLHF. In nucleotides, the CDR3 is TGCGCCAGCAGCCAAGTGGCCAGGGGGAATTCACCCCTCCACTTT.

This clone was seen a handful of times. V and J are TRBV7-9 and TRBJ2-6, with 9 bases aligning to TRBD1. Germline assignment: CDR1 SEHNR and CDR2 FQNEAQ (reference sequence). The CDR3 has 18 residues. V gave up 4 bases and J gave up 0 bases; unmatched junction bases: 7. The CDR3 nucleotides are TGTGCCAGCAGCTCGCGGGACAGGGAAAACTCTGGGGCCAACGTCCTGACTTTC. Encoded protein: CASSSRDRENSGANVLTF.

This clone was found a few times. This rearrangement joins TRBV6-5 to TRBJ2-1; 10 bases match TRBD1. The trim removed 11 bases at V and 7 bases at J, leaving 14 bases unmatched. Germline V gene data show CDR1 as MNHEY and CDR2 as SVGAGI. The CDR3 length is 15 residues. In nucleotides, the CDR3 is TGTGCCTCCTACTCCGACAGGGGGCTAGGGAATGAGCAGTTCTTC. Amino acid sequence: CASYSDRGLGNEQFF.

This clone was seen a few times. The chain recombines TRBV18 with TRBJ2-1; D unresolved. CDR1 and CDR2 from the germline V gene are KGHSH and LQKENI. The CDR3 sequence is 12 residues long. V was trimmed by 2 bases and J by 7 bases, leaving 6 bases between them. CDR3 loop: CASSPEVNEQFF. Written as DNA, the CDR3 is TGTGCCAGCTCACCAGAGGTTAATGAGCAGTTCTTC.

This rearrangement joins TRBV6-1 to TRBJ2-2, with D uncertain. V was cut by 6 bases and J by 4 bases, with 12 bases left in between. The CDR3 has 14 residues. The germline CDR1 and CDR2 sequences are MNHNS and SASEGT. Written as DNA, the CDR3 is TGTGCCAGCAGCCGCGGATTTGGCACCGGGGAGCTGTTTTTT. Translation gives CASSRGFGTGELFF.

This clone was observed a few times. The rearrangement joins TRBV18 to TRBJ1-2, with 10 bases that match TRBD1. Germline CDR1 reads KGHSH; CDR2 reads LQKENI. The CDR3 covers 14 residues. Trimming took 8 bases from V and 1 from J; bases not matched to a gene: 4. CDR3 amino acids: CASLGQGNNYGYTF. The CDR3 nucleotides are TGTGCCAGCCTGGGACAGGGGAATAACTATGGCTACACCTTC.

V is TRBV6-1 and J is TRBJ2-7, with 10 bases aligning to TRBD2. Germline V gene sequence: CDR1 MNHNS, CDR2 SASEGT. The trim removed 0 bases at V and 7 bases at J, leaving 6 bases unmatched. CDR3 length: 15 residues. The CDR3 protein is CASSEAVSGRAEQYF. In DNA form, the CDR3 reads TGTGCCAGCAGTGAAGCGGTCAGCGGGAGGGCTGAGCAGTACTTC.